The sequence of this T cell receptor beta chain was determined in a study of T cell responses to AZD1222 COVID-19 vaccine. Study-wide results and caveats: Spike as a whole was targeted by vaccine-associated CD4 TCRs, dominant at 160-218 and 743-854. Donors, mostly white British, included more females; clonal diversity was possibly underestimated. The reported proportion of spike-specific TCRs targeting unmutated variant regions was nearly half. Receipt of two AZD1222 doses was followed by a rise in Spike-specific TCR breadth and depth.

Only in-frame clones appear in the TCRdb table, and some are missing; sequencing was by immunoSEQ multiplex PCR. The sample includes some 150,000 clones, 88% seen only once; the top ten take 5% to 5.5%. On this clone: Its antigen remains unknown.

The CDR3 runs to 15 residues. V lost 0 bases and J lost 6; bases outside the gene matches: 3. Germline CDR1 is MNHEY and CDR2 is SVGEGT. The J gene is TRBJ2-1, the V gene TRBV6-2 or TRBV6-3, with 9 bases that match TRBD1. The sample here was peripheral blood, taken 28 days after the second dose of the MenACWY control vaccine. The TCR sequence derives from an adult who received the MenACWY meningococcal vaccine as a control. CDR3 sequence reads: CASSYSGQGFNEQFF. As DNA, the CDR3 is TGTGCCAGCAGTTACTCGGGACAGGGTTTCAATGAGCAGTTCTTC.